The T cell receptor (beta chain) described here comes from a study of blood T cells in healthy people across ages. Through a sample-barcoded 5' primer and a J-beta primer mix, a second PCR was run for roughly 6 to 12 cycles. TCRdb reprocessed the 5' RACE reads via MiXCR and lists one record per CDR3 protein. The table shows 650,000 to 1,000,000 distinct CDR3 sequences, with 36% occurring only once. CDR3 length: 15 residues. Trimming took off 5 bases at V and 10 bases at J, with 18 bases between the two ends. The V gene's germline CDR1 is SGHTA and CDR2 FQGNSA. This TCR came from a man younger than 35 in good health. What was sequenced was blood. This chain links TRBV7-2 with TRBJ1-6; no clear D. CDR3 DNA: TGTGCCAGCAGCCCAGCTCTCGGGATAGAGTCACCCCTCCACTTT. This encodes CASSPALGIESPLHF.